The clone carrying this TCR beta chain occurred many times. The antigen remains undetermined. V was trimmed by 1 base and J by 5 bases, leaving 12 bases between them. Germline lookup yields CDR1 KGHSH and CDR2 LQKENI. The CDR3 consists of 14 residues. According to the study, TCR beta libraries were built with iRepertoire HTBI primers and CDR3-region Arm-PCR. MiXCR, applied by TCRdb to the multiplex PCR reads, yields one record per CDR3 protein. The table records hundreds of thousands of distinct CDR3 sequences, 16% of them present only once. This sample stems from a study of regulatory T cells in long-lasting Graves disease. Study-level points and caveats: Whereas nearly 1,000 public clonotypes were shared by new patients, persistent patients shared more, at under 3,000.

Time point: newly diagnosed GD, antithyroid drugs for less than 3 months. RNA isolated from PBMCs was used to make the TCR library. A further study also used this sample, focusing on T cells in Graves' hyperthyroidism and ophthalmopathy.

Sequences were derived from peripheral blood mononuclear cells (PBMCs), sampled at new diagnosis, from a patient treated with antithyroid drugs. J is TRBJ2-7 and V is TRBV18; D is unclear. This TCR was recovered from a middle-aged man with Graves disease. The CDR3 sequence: CASSPQVSNDEQYF. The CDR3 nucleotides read TGTGCCAGCTCACCACAAGTGAGCAACGACGAGCAGTACTTC.